These 5 T cell receptor beta chains share one sample of origin, sequenced in a study of blood T cell repertoires in COVID-19. TCRdb's table, derived via immunoSEQ multiplex PCR, lists solely in-frame clones and lacks some. The data show roughly 300,000 clones, over 75% seen once. Sequenced sample: peripheral blood. These receptors came from a human donor in a cohort sampled during active COVID-19.

To note about this clone: Other nucleotide sequences in the sample specify the same CDR3. This chain links TRBV4-2 with TRBJ2-3; the D gene is possibly TRBD2 (6 bases). This CDR3 is 15 amino acids long. Germline lookup yields CDR1 LGHNA and CDR2 YNFKEQ. The V gene lost 4 bases and the J gene lost 4 bases, with 15 bases spanning the gap. CDR3 DNA sequence: TGTGCCAGCAGCCCGGGGGAGGCAGTGCCAGATACGCAGTATTTT. It specifies CASSPGEAVPDTQYF.

V and J are TRBV10-1 and TRBJ1-5; TRBD1 agrees at 7 bases. The CDR3 loop spans 17 amino acids. In germline, CDR1 is WNHNN, CDR2 SYGVQD (reference sequence). V lost 2 bases to trimming and J lost 3 bases; unmatched junction nucleotides: 10. The CDR3: CASSEPGTEGNNQPQHF. The CDR3 coding sequence is TGCGCCAGCAGTGAGCCTGGGACAGAAGGAAACAATCAGCCCCAGCATTTT.

The rearrangement joins TRBV7-9 to TRBJ1-1; D is possibly TRBD1 (5 bases). The CDR3 length is 14 residues. The germline V and J ends were trimmed by 5 bases and 5 bases, with 15 bases remaining between them. Germline CDR1 reads SEHNR; CDR2 reads FQNEAQ (reference sequence). CDR3 coding DNA: TGTGCCAGCAGCCTAGTCCAGGGTGAGACTGAAGCTTTCTTT. Its protein is CASSLVQGETEAFF.

This chain's CDR3 is CASSRQAAQETQYF. In DNA form, the CDR3 reads TGTGCCAGCAGCCGGCAGGCAGCCCAAGAGACCCAGTACTTC. The V gene is TRBV7-9, the J gene TRBJ2-5; D call uncertain. The CDR3 spans 14 residues. Per the germline V gene, CDR1 is SEHNR and CDR2 is FQNEAQ (reference sequence). Trimming removed 5 bases at V and 1 base at J, with 11 bases between.

This clone was observed at least ten times. Within the sample, other DNA sequences also encode this same CDR3. The chain uses TRBV27 and TRBJ1-5; TRBD1 matches 9 bases. CDR3 length equals 13 residues. From germline, CDR1 is MNHEY and CDR2 SMNVEV (reference sequence). V lost 6 bases, J lost 6 bases, and 3 bases stayed unmatched. The CDR3 nucleotides read TGTGCCAGCAGGGGACAGGGCGGTCAGCCCCAGCATTTT. Protein: CASRGQGGQPQHF.